Shown below are 22 T cell receptor beta chains from a single sample sequenced in a study of cytomegalovirus exposure and HLA in healthy donors. Both 60 Vbeta primers and 13 Jbeta primers went into the PCR. TCRdb's copy holds only in-frame clones and misses some; the assay was immunoSEQ multiplex PCR. In the table there are about 140,000 clones, approximately 83% of which are singletons. Specimen: PBMCs. The origin of the receptors is a man aged 35 to 55 in good health and CMV-seropositive.

The chain recombines TRBV27 with TRBJ2-7, with a weak D call TRBD1 (6 bases). The V end lost 6 bases, the J end lost 6 bases, and 27 bases lay between the germline ends. This CDR3 has 17 residues. Germline CDR1 reads MNHEY; CDR2 reads SMNVEV (reference sequence). The DNA for the CDR3 is TGTGCCAGCAGGCTTCAATCTTTGCTGGGGGCAACCAGCGAGCAGTACTTC. This gives the protein CASRLQSLLGATSEQYF.

This chain links TRBV30 with TRBJ1-2, with D perhaps TRBD1 (5 bases). Trimming stripped 3 bases from V and 6 bases from J, with 17 bases between. Germline V gene sequence: CDR1 GTSNPN, CDR2 SVGIG (reference sequence). The CDR3 spans 14 residues. The CDR3 here is CAWRYGWGRDGYTF. The CDR3 DNA is TGTGCCTGGAGGTACGGATGGGGCAGGGATGGCTACACCTTC.

V usage is TRBV18 and J usage is TRBJ2-3; the D gene is possibly TRBD2 (7 bases). CDR3 size: 21 residues. CDR1 and CDR2 from the germline V gene are KGHSH and LQKENI. The ends were cut back, 3 bases at V and 4 bases at J, with 32 bases in the middle. CDR3 amino acids: CASSPAFVRGFGLVGADTQYF. The CDR3 region has the DNA TGTGCCAGCTCACCGGCCTTCGTGAGGGGGTTCGGACTAGTTGGAGCAGATACGCAGTATTTT.

This chain connects TRBV10-3 to TRBJ2-2; possible D gene TRBD2, 6 bases. Germline CDR1 reads ENHRY; CDR2 reads SYGVKD. The CDR3 is 14 amino acids. Trimming shortened V by 10 bases and J by 3 bases, and 15 bases separated the two germline ends. This CDR3 reads CATRGTGDTGELFF. The CDR3, as DNA: TGTGCCACCCGCGGGACGGGGGACACCGGGGAGCTGTTTTTT.

The chain uses TRBV11-2 and TRBJ2-7, with TRBD2 matching over 10 bases. The CDR3 length is 15 residues. The ends lost 3 bases at V and 7 bases at J; junction bases unmatched: 9. Germline V gives CDR1 SGHAT, CDR2 FQNNGV. The DNA of the CDR3 is TGTGCCAGCAGCTTGCGGCCTAGCGGGGGTAGTGAGCAGTACTTC. Its protein product is CASSLRPSGGSEQYF.

This sequence joins TRBV5-6 and TRBJ1-1; possibly TRBD1 for D (6 bases). Trimming removed 4 bases from V and 5 bases from J, with 18 bases in between. The germline V gene encodes CDR1 SGHDT and CDR2 YYEEEE. There are 15 residues in the CDR3. CDR3 nucleotides: TGTGCCAGCAGCGCAACACAGGGAGGGTGGACTGAAGCTTTCTTT. Its protein product is CASSATQGGWTEAFF.

The V gene is TRBV5-6, the J gene TRBJ1-6, with a tentative D call TRBD1 (5 bases). Trimming removed 4 bases at V and 9 bases at J, with 11 bases between. The germline V gene encodes CDR1 SGHDT and CDR2 YYEEEE. This CDR3 comprises 13 residues. The CDR3 region is CASSAGTGSPLHF. The CDR3 nucleotides read TGTGCCAGCAGCGCTGGAACAGGTTCACCCCTCCACTTT.

The chain links TRBV7-9 to TRBJ1-2, with unresolved D. V shed 5 bases and J shed 7 bases, with 26 bases lying between them. Germline CDR1 and CDR2: SEHNR and FQNEAQ (reference sequence). The CDR3 is 17 amino acids. Here the CDR3 reads CASSGENQGLLGGGYTF. The CDR3 DNA is TGTGCCAGCAGCGGAGAGAATCAAGGACTCCTGGGAGGTGGCTACACCTTC.

This chain uses TRBV7-9 with TRBJ2-7; the match to TRBD2 covers 10 bases. V lost 5 bases to trimming and J lost 4 bases; unmatched junction nucleotides: 5. This CDR3 contains 14 residues. Germline assignment: CDR1 SEHNR and CDR2 FQNEAQ (reference sequence). The CDR3 nucleotides are TGTGCCAGCAGCCCCGCTAGCGGGGGATACGAGCAGTACTTC. It is translated as CASSPASGGYEQYF.

This sequence joins TRBV5-4 and TRBJ2-5; D is undetermined. This CDR3 has 11 residues. Germline CDR1 and CDR2: SGHNT and YYREEE (reference sequence). V was shortened by 3 bases and J by 7 bases, with 7 bases between the two germline ends. CDR3 DNA: TGTGCCAGCAGCTCCGGGTGGACCCAGTACTTC. Encoded protein: CASSSGWTQYF. Looking up the rest from reference TRBV5-4 and TRBJ2-5 gives the full variable domain: ETGVTQSPTHLIKTRGQQVTLRCSSQSGHNTVSWYQQALGQGPQFIFQYYREEENGRGNFPPRFSGLQFPNYSSELNVNALELDDSALYLCASSSGWTQYFGPGTRLLVL.

This chain joins TRBV5-1 and TRBJ1-1, with D possibly matching TRBD1 (6 bases). The ends were cut back, 4 bases at V and 1 base at J, with 8 bases in the middle. The CDR3 loop spans 13 amino acids. Per the germline V gene, CDR1 is SGHRS and CDR2 is YFSETQ. The CDR3 protein is CASSAQGNTEAFF. The CDR3 DNA sequence: TGCGCCAGCAGCGCACAGGGGAACACTGAAGCTTTCTTT.

The chain is built from TRBV9 and TRBJ2-2, with 9 bases identical to TRBD2. The CDR3 is made up of 15 amino acids. With V trimmed by 9 bases and J by 7 bases, 13 bases remained unmatched. The germline gives CDR1 SGDLS, CDR2 YYNGEE. The CDR3 DNA reads as TGTGCCACCTCTACCTCGGGACTAGCTGGCGGGGAGCTGTTTTTT. Amino acid sequence: CATSTSGLAGGELFF.

Regarding this clone: Its ends do not fully match the called genes, so a read error is possible. The V and J genes are TRBV10-3 and TRBJ1-4; no firm D call. This CDR3 has 13 amino acids. Germline lookup yields CDR1 ENHRY and CDR2 SYGVKD. CDR3 DNA: TGCGCCATCCAAATCAGAACTAATGAAAAACTGTTTTTT. It codes for CAIQIRTNEKLFF.

The chain is built from TRBV7-6 and TRBJ2-2, with 8 bases matching TRBD2. The CDR3 extends over 16 amino acids. Trimming cost V 1 base and J 1 base; bases outside gene matches: 2. Germline V gene sequence: CDR1 SGHVS, CDR2 FNYEAQ. The CDR3 coding sequence is TGTGCCAGCAGCTTAGAGGCGGGGGGGAACACCGGGGAGCTGTTTTTT. Translation: CASSLEAGGNTGELFF.

The chain links TRBV2 to TRBJ2-7, with D possibly TRBD2 on 6 matching bases. The CDR3 runs 12 residues. Germline lookup yields CDR1 SNHLY and CDR2 FYNNEI. Trimming removed 7 bases from V and 7 bases from J, with 14 bases in between. In DNA form, the CDR3 reads TGTGCCAGCATTGGGGGGAGAGGGGAGCAGTACTTC. Protein: CASIGGRGEQYF.

The chain carries TRBV6-5 and TRBJ2-7; TRBD1 matches at 7 bases. V trimming: 2 bases; J trimming: 2 bases; junction bases outside the gene matches: 6. Germline values: CDR1 MNHEY, CDR2 SVGAGI. The CDR3 length is 15 residues. CDR3: CASSYAGTAPYEQYF. For the CDR3, the DNA is TGTGCCAGCAGTTACGCCGGGACAGCACCCTACGAGCAGTACTTC.

J is TRBJ1-6 and V is TRBV6-5; 7 bases align to TRBD1. The CDR3 has 14 amino acids. The junction had 7 bases not matched to a gene; V was cut back by 0 bases and J by 14 bases. From germline, CDR1 is MNHEY and CDR2 SVGAGI. The CDR3 region is CASSYSTGIRSLHF. In DNA, the CDR3 is TGTGCCAGCAGTTACTCGACAGGGATAAGATCCCTCCACTTT.

The chain recombines TRBV6-1 with TRBJ2-5; a weak D match, TRBD1 (5 bases). The CDR3 consists of 15 residues. Per germline, CDR1 MNHNS and CDR2 SASEGT. The V end lost 4 bases, the J end lost 7 bases, and 19 bases lay between the germline ends. The CDR3 DNA reads as TGTGCCAGCAGTGGATTAATAGGGGCGAAGGGGACCCAGTACTTC. Amino acids: CASSGLIGAKGTQYF.

V and J are TRBV7-8 and TRBJ2-2; D remains ambiguous. V was cut by 4 bases and J by 2 bases, with 8 bases left in between. CDR1 and CDR2 from the germline V gene are SGHVS and FQNEAQ. The CDR3 is made up of 14 amino acids. The chain's CDR3 is CASSSTYNTGELFF. The CDR3 nucleotides read TGTGCCAGCAGCTCTACCTACAACACCGGGGAGCTGTTTTTT.

The chain combines TRBV7-3 with TRBJ2-2, with a possible D match to TRBD2 (6 bases). The V gene's germline CDR1 is SGHTA and CDR2 FQGTGA. The V gene lost 5 bases and the J gene lost 1 base, with 17 bases spanning the gap. There are 17 residues in the CDR3. Here the CDR3 reads CASSRPPSAGNTGELFF. The CDR3 DNA follows: TGTGCCAGCAGCCGCCCCCCTTCAGCGGGGAACACCGGGGAGCTGTTTTTT.

V gene TRBV30 combines with J gene TRBJ1-3; D remains unclear. V was trimmed by 2 bases and J by 0 bases, leaving 14 bases between them. Germline loops: CDR1 GTSNPN, CDR2 SVGIG (reference sequence). CDR3 length: 16 residues. This CDR3 reads CAWSWGGTNSGNTIYF. The CDR3 DNA reads as TGTGCCTGGAGTTGGGGAGGCACGAACTCTGGAAACACCATATATTTT.

The genes are TRBV9 and TRBJ2-7; D is possibly TRBD2 (7 bases). V was trimmed by 2 bases and J by 0 bases, leaving 12 bases between them. CDR3 length: 15 amino acids. CDR1 SGDLS and CDR2 YYNGEE come from the germline V gene. The DNA of the CDR3 is TGTGCCAGCAGCGTGGGGGGGCTTAGCTCCTACGAGCAGTACTTC. This encodes CASSVGGLSSYEQYF.